This TCR beta chain derives from a study of identical twins. Whole-study findings and limits: Cross-sectional statistical analysis, not tracking of the same donors, underpinned the conclusions. Invariant MAIT and iNKT cells could partly confound zero-insertion analyses.

Template switching, a step in the protocol, added a universal primer site, and cDNA carried unique molecular identifiers. TCRdb used MiXCR to reprocess the 5' RACE reads, holding one entry per CDR3 protein. The table lists about 200,000 distinct CDR3 sequences, over 9.5% of them singletons. There were only healthy Caucasians among the donors. The CDR3 has 14 residues. The V gene end was trimmed by 5 bases and the J gene end by 9 bases; junction bases not matched to a gene: 10. Looked up from germline, CDR1 is LGHDT and CDR2 is YNNKEL (reference sequence). In its sample, this clonotype was seen many times. Its specificity is unknown.

This TCR derives from a man aged 45-65 years in good health. The V call is TRBV3-1, the J call TRBJ2-1, with 7 bases aligning to TRBD2. Source material: memory T cells sorted from blood. CDR3 nucleotides: TGTGCCAGCAGCTACAGACTAGCTCGGGTTGAGCAGTTCTTC. Translated: CASSYRLARVEQFF.